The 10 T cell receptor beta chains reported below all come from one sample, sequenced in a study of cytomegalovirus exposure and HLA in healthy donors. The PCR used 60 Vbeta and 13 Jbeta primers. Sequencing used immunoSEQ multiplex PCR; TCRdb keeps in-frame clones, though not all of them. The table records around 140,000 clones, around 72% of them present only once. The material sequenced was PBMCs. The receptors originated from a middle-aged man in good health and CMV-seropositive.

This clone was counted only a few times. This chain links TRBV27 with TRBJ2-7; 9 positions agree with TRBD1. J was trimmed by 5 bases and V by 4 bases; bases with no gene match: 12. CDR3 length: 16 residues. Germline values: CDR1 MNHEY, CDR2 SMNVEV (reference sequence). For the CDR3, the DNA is TGTGCCAGCAGTTCCGGGACAGGGTCCTTGGGGCACGAGCAGTACTTC. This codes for CASSSGTGSLGHEQYF.

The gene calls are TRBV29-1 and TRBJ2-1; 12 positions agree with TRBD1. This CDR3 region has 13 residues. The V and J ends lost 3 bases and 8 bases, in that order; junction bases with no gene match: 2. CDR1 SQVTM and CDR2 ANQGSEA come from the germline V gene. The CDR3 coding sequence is TGCAGCGTTGAGGGACAGGGGGCGTATGAGCAGTTCTTC. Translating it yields CSVEGQGAYEQFF.

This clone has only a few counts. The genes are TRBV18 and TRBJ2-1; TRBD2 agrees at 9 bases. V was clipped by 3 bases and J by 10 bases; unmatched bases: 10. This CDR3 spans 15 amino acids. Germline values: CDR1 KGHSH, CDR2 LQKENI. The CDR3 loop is CASSPGREGLSEQFF. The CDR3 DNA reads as TGTGCCAGCTCACCGGGGCGGGAGGGCCTGTCGGAGCAGTTCTTC.

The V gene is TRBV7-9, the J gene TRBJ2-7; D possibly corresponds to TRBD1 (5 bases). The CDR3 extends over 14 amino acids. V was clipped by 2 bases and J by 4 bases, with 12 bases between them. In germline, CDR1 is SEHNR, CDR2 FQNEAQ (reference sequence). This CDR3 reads CASSLSTGTYEQYF. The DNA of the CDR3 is TGTGCCAGCAGCTTAAGTACAGGAACTTACGAGCAGTACTTC.

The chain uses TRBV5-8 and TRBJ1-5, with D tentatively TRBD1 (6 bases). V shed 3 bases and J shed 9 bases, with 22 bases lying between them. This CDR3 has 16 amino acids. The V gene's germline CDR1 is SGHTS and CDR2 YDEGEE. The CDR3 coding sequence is TGTGCCAGCAGCTCTGCGACAGGACTCTTGGTGGGGCCCCAGCATTTT. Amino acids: CASSSATGLLVGPQHF.

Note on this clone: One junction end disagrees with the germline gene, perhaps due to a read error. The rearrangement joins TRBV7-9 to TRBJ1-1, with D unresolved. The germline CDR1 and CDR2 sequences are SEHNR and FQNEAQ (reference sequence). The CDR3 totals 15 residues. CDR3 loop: CSSSPDLYGNTEAFF. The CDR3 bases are TGTTCCAGCAGCCCCGACTTATACGGGAACACTGAAGCTTTCTTT.

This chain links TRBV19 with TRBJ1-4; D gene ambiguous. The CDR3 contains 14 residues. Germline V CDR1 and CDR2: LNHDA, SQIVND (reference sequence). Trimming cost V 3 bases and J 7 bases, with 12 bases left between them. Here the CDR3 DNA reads TGTGCCAGTAGTATCAAAAGCGGGATTGAAAAACTGTTTTTT. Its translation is CASSIKSGIEKLFF.

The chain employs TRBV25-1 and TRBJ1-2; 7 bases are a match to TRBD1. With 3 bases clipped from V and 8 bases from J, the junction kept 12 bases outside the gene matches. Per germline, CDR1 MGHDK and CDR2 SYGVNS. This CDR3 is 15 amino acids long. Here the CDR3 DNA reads TGTGCCAGCAGTGACCTTCCGGAAGGGGGCGACGGCTACACCTTC. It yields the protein CASSDLPEGGDGYTF.

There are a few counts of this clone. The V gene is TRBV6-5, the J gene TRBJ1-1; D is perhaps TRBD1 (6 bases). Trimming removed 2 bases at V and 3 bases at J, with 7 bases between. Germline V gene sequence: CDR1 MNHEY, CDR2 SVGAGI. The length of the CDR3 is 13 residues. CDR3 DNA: TGTGCCAGCAGTTACGAGGGGGACACTGAAGCTTTCTTT. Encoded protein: CASSYEGDTEAFF.

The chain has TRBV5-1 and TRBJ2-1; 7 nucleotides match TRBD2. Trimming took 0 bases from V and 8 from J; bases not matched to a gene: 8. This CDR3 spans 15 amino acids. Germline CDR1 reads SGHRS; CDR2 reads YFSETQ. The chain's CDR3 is CASSLDGNGGYEQFF. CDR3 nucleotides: TGCGCCAGCAGCTTGGACGGGAACGGGGGGTATGAGCAGTTCTTC.